This T cell receptor beta chain was observed in a study of T cell repertoires in ileal Crohn's disease (dated by TCRdb to about 2019). About the full investigation: Median disease duration was around 8 years, and around 35% of patients were identified as active smokers at the time of surgery. A Rutgeerts score higher than i0 was the definition used for endoscopic postoperative recurrence. The study was conducted in parallel with a multicentre cohort that was designed to identify predictors of early endoscopic recurrence following ileocolonic resection. All patients had surgery for a complication: stricturing disease in around 60% and penetrating disease in approximately 39%. TCR repertoire analysis was performed in about 61 Crohn's disease patients drawn from a prospective multicentre cohort. A total of around 150 mucosal samples from some 50 patients were sequenced, collected from several sites on the surgical specimen as well as at postoperative endoscopy. Roughly half of the patients were given postoperative therapy, with ten to twelve receiving thiopurines and under 20 receiving anti-TNF agents. What the study reported, not specific to this receptor: Higher percentages of high-frequency clones at the time of surgery were linked to endoscopic recurrence, and every patient with clonality above 26.8% (18/57) had recurrence. Patients who were active smokers at surgery had a significantly higher proportion of clonal expansions than non-smokers (around 24% vs 18%, p=0.02). Sorted CD8 T cells carried more high-frequency clones than CD4 T cells, suggesting mucosal expansions were mainly CD8. Mucosal CD4 and CD8 T cells were sorted and sequenced only in a subgroup of patients, the size of which was not stated.

On this clone: Its antigen has not been determined. Base qualities are not at hand, and no much larger clone is one base apart.

To be eligible, patients had to be adults with ileal or ileocolonic Crohn's disease and an indication for ileocolonic resection. Whole ileal mucosal biopsies were stored frozen at -80°C before DNA extraction. A TRizol-based method was used to extract genomic DNA from the frozen whole biopsies, and the DNA was quantified with a NanoDrop 2000 spectrophotometer. For commercial TCRB immunosequencing, five hundred nanograms of biopsy DNA were submitted for each sample. CDR3 regions were amplified from genomic DNA by Adaptive Biotechnology using a two-step, amplification bias-controlled multiplex PCR. The first PCR used primers for every V and J gene segment; the second PCR added barcodes and Illumina adapters. An Illumina instrument was used to sequence the CDR3 libraries. The original pipeline was this. Vendor-provided pipelines were combined with custom analysis of raw data in R/Bioconductor under R version 3.3.0. Clonality, which ranges from 0 to 1, was calculated as the inverse of the normalised Shannon entropy across all productive clones. High-frequency clones were defined as the share of the repertoire occupied by the top 100 clones, with only clones passing a 95% confidence test being retained. The Simpson index measured repertoire diversity, and the Morisita-Horn index measured overlap between samples. The clones in this table, taken by TCRdb from immuneACCESS, are in-frame only. Not every clone is retained; where verified, under half of the shortfall comes from an unresolved V gene, and the cause of the rest is unknown. Clonal size and the V and J genes are those of that table, whereas D and trimming came from the DNA. The sample table shows thousands of clones, and 69% are seen once. 15% to 20% of the sample is taken by the ten largest.

The CDR3 contains 14 residues, cysteine and phenylalanine counted. This entry keeps only the CDR3 DNA: 42 bases, framed from base 1. CDR1 and CDR2 are drawn from the germline V gene: SQVTM, ANQGSEA. At the junction V is shortened by 6 bases and J by 8 bases; bases outside the gene matches: 10. The sequence links TRBV29-1 to TRBJ1-6; a stretch of 7 junction bases matches TRBD1. The source material was ileal tissue. The sequence was collected from an adult with Crohn's disease. The CDR3 sequence is CSVGTGQPDSPLHF. The sequence in DNA is TGCAGCGTGGGAACGGGACAGCCGGATTCACCCCTCCACTTT.